The clone carrying this TCR beta chain has only a few counts. Its matching antigen is unknown. The data stem from a study of T cell repertoires in cytomegalovirus infection. Study as a whole: Carrying CMV and the relevant HLA type showed in public TCR beta signatures.

TCRdb used MiXCR to reprocess the reads, holding one entry per CDR3 protein. The data contain about 920,000 distinct CDR3 sequences, 31% of them singletons. CDR1 is SGDLS and CDR2 is YYNGEE in the germline V gene. The CDR3 runs 17 residues. The V gene lost 3 bases and the J gene lost 2 bases, with 18 bases spanning the gap. General observations from the study: Dominating the ex vivo response were TCR beta clonotypes that were CMV-specific and HLA-C-restricted.

This clonotype was obtained from a human donor in good health (CMV status not recorded). Some clones in this sample may be carry-over from other donors' samples. The specimen comprised cultured CD8+ T cells from PBMCs, sampled from culture after CMV antigen stimulation. The chain employs TRBV9 and TRBJ1-3, with D maybe TRBD1 (5 bases). The CDR3 loop is CASSAYRDRRTGNTIYF. CDR3 DNA: TGTGCCAGCAGCGCGTACCGGGACCGGAGGACTGGAAACACCATATATTTT.